The clone carrying this T cell receptor (beta chain) was detected a few times. These data are taken from a study of patients and donors after allogeneic stem cell transplantation. Per germline, CDR1 MDHEN and CDR2 SYDVKM. This CDR3 is built from 13 residues. V lost 10 bases, J lost 4 bases, and 11 bases lay in between. TCRdb processed the RT-PCR reads anew with MiXCR; each CDR3 protein has one entry. The sample lists about 110,000 distinct CDR3 sequences, approximately 40% seen once, with about 27% in the top ten. This chain connects TRBV28 to TRBJ1-6; D is undetermined. What was sequenced was blood, either unsorted or a sorted T cell fraction (not recorded which). The receptor comes from a human donor who was either an allogeneic HSCT recipient or a stem cell or donor lymphocyte infusion donor (not recorded which). It is not recorded whose cells these are; they may come from a transplant donor. CDR3 coding DNA: TGTGCCACCAGGATGGATTATAATTCACCCCTCCACTTT. Residues: CATRMDYNSPLHF.